Presented here are 12 T cell receptor beta chains from one specimen sequenced in a study of identical twins. TCRdb independently ran MiXCR on the 5' RACE reads; one entry per CDR3 protein. The sample comprises roughly 200,000 distinct CDR3 sequences, approximately 15% of which are singletons, and 35% to 45% rests with the top ten. These data were likewise used in another study, on T cells expressing NK-cell markers.

Sequences were obtained from CD8+ T cells sorted from blood. Every receptor here comes from a woman aged 18 to 35 in good health.

This clonotype was detected a few times. This chain uses TRBV20-1 with TRBJ1-1; possible D gene TRBD1, 5 bases. Germline loops: CDR1 DFQATT, CDR2 SNEGSKA (reference sequence). The CDR3 spans 13 residues. Trimming took 1 base from V and 0 from J, leaving 6 bases between them. CDR3 loop: CSARGQMNTEAFF. The CDR3, as DNA: TGCAGTGCTAGAGGACAGATGAACACTGAAGCTTTCTTT.

The chain links TRBV29-1 to TRBJ2-1, with a weak D call TRBD2 (6 bases). Germline CDR1 SQVTM, CDR2 ANQGSEA. CDR3 length: 16 amino acids. The V gene lost 0 bases and the J gene lost 1 base, with 13 bases spanning the gap. The chain's CDR3 is CSVEDLTEGSYNEQFF. The DNA for the CDR3 is TGCAGCGTTGAAGATCTTACGGAGGGGTCCTACAATGAGCAGTTCTTC.

There are a few counts of this clonotype. The chain recombines TRBV20-1 with TRBJ2-5; D not certain. The V gene lost 1 base and the J gene lost 5 bases, with 14 bases spanning the gap. Per germline, CDR1 DFQATT and CDR2 SNEGSKA (reference sequence). The CDR3 consists of 14 residues. DNA of the CDR3: TGCAGTGCTAGAGTGGGGTTCCAAGGGGAGACCCAGTACTTC. It specifies CSARVGFQGETQYF.

V usage is TRBV29-1 and J usage is TRBJ1-2; D perhaps matches TRBD1 (5 bases). V shed 2 bases and J shed 5 bases, with 9 bases lying between them. The V gene's germline CDR1 is SQVTM and CDR2 ANQGSEA. CDR3 size: 12 residues. This CDR3 is CSVETGTYGYTF. For the CDR3, the DNA is TGCAGCGTTGAAACGGGGACGTATGGCTACACCTTC.

This clonotype has a handful of counts. J is TRBJ2-1 and V is TRBV29-1; 11 bases agree with TRBD1. The trim removed 4 bases at V and 10 bases at J, leaving 15 bases unmatched. Germline V gives CDR1 SQVTM, CDR2 ANQGSEA. The CDR3 is made up of 16 amino acids. CDR3 coding DNA: TGCAGCGTTGGGGTCCTCGGACAGGGGGCCCCCGGGGAGCAGTTCTTC. Translating gives CSVGVLGQGAPGEQFF.

This clonotype was seen many times. The chain uses TRBV5-5 and TRBJ1-1; 7 nucleotides match TRBD1. Trimming removed 1 base from V and 8 bases from J; junction bases left unmatched: 2. The CDR3 is 12 amino acids. Germline lookup yields CDR1 SGHKS and CDR2 YYEKEE (reference sequence). The CDR3 DNA follows: TGTGCCAGCAGCTTGACAGGGGAGGAAGCTTTCTTT. Its protein product is CASSLTGEEAFF. Filled out from reference TRBV5-5 and TRBJ1-1, the complete variable domain reads DAGVTQSPTHLIKTRGQQVTLRCSPISGHKSVSWYQQVLGQGPQFIFQYYEKEERGRGNFPDRFSARQFPNYSSELNVNALLLGDSALYLCASSLTGEEAFFGQGTRLTVV.

This clonotype has a count of ten or more. The chain couples TRBV29-1 to TRBJ1-1; D is ambiguous. V gave up 0 bases and J gave up 0 bases, with 11 bases separating them. The germline CDR1 and CDR2 sequences are SQVTM and ANQGSEA. CDR3 length: 15 residues. The DNA for the CDR3 is TGCAGCGTTGAAGAAGAGGCAGACATGAACACTGAAGCTTTCTTT. Encoded protein: CSVEEEADMNTEAFF.

This chain links TRBV29-1 with TRBJ1-1; the D is unclear. From germline, CDR1 is SQVTM and CDR2 ANQGSEA. The CDR3 has 13 residues. Trimming removed 0 bases at V and 4 bases at J, with 9 bases between. In DNA, the CDR3 is TGCAGCGTTGAAGATCCGGGGAGCACTGAAGCTTTCTTT. As protein: CSVEDPGSTEAFF.

In this sample, this clonotype turned up a few times. The chain links TRBV12-3 or TRBV12-4 to TRBJ2-2; D remains unclear. Between the trimmed V and J ends, which lost 5 bases and 6 bases, there was a span of 4 bases. The CDR3 has 11 residues. The CDR3 here is CASSVAGELFF. The CDR3 nucleotides are TGTGCCAGCAGTGTGGCCGGGGAGCTGTTTTTT.

This clonotype was observed a few times. The rearrangement joins TRBV29-1 to TRBJ1-2, with 7 nucleotides matching TRBD1. This CDR3 comprises 14 residues. Germline values: CDR1 SQVTM, CDR2 ANQGSEA. V shed 2 bases, J shed 1 base, and the junction held 4 bases outside the gene matches. CDR3 sequence: CSVETDRVNYGYTF. In DNA form, the CDR3 reads TGCAGCGTTGAAACCGACAGGGTTAACTATGGCTACACCTTC.

V and J are TRBV6-2 or TRBV6-3 and TRBJ2-2, with 10 positions matching TRBD2. CDR1 and CDR2 from the germline V gene are MNHEY and SVGEGT. Unmatched junction bases numbered 11, after V lost 5 bases and J lost 2 bases. The CDR3 is 18 amino acids. The CDR3 nucleotides are TGTGCCAGCAGTCCAAGGGCGGGACTAGCGCAAAACACCGGGGAGCTGTTTTTT. Translation gives CASSPRAGLAQNTGELFF.

This chain joins TRBV3-1 and TRBJ2-7; 9 positions agree with TRBD2. The ends lost 0 bases at V and 3 bases at J; junction bases unmatched: 3. The CDR3 has 15 amino acids. Germline V gene sequence: CDR1 LGHDT, CDR2 YNNKEL (reference sequence). CDR3 residues: CASSQDSGRVYEQYF. CDR3 bases: TGTGCCAGCAGCCAAGATAGCGGGAGAGTCTACGAGCAGTACTTC.